This T cell receptor (beta chain) was recovered during a study of blood T cell repertoires in COVID-19. Study details: From T cells, B-cell-depleted T cells, or PBMCs came the material, which was cDNA or gDNA.

Authors' processing steps: Reference gene primer amplification yielded estimated nucleated cell counts. Here immunoSEQ multiplex PCR was the method, and the copy in TCRdb shows in-frame clones only, minus some. The DNA was the basis for D and trimming; V, J and clone size are from that table. The repertoire has around 250,000 clones, over 70% of them found once; the top ten carry 8% to 9.5%. V shed 8 bases, J shed 11 bases, and the junction held 8 bases outside the gene matches. The CDR3 loop spans 11 amino acids. Germline V gene sequence: CDR1 MDHEN, CDR2 SYDVKM. The receptor comes from a human donor in a cohort sampled during active COVID-19. V gene TRBV28 combines with J gene TRBJ1-1; 7 bases agree with TRBD1. Sequencing was done on a sample of peripheral blood. CDR3 sequence: CASGRGLVAFF. The CDR3 region has the DNA TGTGCCAGCGGAAGGGGGCTGGTTGCTTTCTTT.